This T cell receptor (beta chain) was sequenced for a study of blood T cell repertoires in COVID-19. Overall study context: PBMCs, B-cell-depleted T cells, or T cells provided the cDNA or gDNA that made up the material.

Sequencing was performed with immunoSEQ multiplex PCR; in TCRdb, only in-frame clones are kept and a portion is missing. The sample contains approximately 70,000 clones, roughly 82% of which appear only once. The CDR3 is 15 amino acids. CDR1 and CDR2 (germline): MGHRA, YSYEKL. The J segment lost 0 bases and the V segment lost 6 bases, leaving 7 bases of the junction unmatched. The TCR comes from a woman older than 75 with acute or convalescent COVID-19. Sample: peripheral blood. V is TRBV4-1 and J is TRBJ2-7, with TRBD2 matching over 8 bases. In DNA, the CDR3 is TGCGCCAGCAGACTTACCGGGACTAGCTCCTACGAGCAGTACTTC. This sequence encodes CASRLTGTSSYEQYF.